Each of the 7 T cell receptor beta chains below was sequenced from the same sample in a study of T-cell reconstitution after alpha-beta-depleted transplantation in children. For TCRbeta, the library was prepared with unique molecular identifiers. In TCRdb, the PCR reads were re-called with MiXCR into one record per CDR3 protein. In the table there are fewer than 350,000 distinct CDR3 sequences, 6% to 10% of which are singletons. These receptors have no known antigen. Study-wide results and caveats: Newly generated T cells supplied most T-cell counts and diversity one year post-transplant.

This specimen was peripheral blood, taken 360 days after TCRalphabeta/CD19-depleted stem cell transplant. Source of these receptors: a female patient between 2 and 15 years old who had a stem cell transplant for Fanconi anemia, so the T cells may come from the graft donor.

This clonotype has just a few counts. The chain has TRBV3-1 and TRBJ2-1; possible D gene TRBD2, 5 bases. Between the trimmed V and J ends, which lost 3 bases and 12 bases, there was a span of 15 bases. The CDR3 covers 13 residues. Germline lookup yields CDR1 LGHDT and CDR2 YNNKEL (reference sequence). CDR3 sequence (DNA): TGTGCCAGCAGCCAGGATCCTAGCTTGAGGCAGTTCTTC. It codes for CASSQDPSLRQFF.

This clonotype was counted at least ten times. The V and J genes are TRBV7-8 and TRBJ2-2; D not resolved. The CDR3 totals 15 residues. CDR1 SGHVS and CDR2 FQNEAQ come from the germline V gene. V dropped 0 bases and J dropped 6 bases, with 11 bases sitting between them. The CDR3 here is CASSLAVGSAGELFF. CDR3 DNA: TGTGCCAGCAGCTTAGCGGTGGGGTCTGCCGGGGAGCTGTTTTTT.

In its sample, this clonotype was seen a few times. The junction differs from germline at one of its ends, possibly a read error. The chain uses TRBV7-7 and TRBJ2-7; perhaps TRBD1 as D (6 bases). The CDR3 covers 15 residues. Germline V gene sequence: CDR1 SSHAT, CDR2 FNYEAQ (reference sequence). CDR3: CASSAGAGIAYEQYF. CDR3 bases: TGTGCTAGCAGCGCAGGGGCGGGTATCGCATACGAGCAGTACTTC.

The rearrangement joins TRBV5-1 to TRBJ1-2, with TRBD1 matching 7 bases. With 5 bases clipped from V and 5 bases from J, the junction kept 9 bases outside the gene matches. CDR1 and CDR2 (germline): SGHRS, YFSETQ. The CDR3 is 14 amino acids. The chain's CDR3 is CASRTLGQEYGYTF. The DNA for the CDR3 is TGCGCCAGCAGAACTTTAGGACAGGAATATGGCTACACCTTC.

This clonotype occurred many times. CDR3 residues: CASSLAMAEGAKNIQYF. CDR3 in DNA: TGTGCCAGCAGTTTAGCGATGGCAGAAGGAGCCAAAAACATTCAGTACTTC. This rearrangement joins TRBV12-3 or TRBV12-4 to TRBJ2-4; D gene uncertain. V was clipped by 0 bases and J by 0 bases, with 12 bases between them. The CDR3 loop spans 17 amino acids.

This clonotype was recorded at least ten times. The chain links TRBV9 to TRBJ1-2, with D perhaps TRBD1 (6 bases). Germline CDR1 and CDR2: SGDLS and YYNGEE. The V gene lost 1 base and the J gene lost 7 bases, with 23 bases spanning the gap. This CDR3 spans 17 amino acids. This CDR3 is CASSVSGDPAPYVGYTF. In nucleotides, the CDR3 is TGTGCCAGCAGCGTATCAGGGGACCCGGCCCCTTATGTTGGCTACACCTTC.

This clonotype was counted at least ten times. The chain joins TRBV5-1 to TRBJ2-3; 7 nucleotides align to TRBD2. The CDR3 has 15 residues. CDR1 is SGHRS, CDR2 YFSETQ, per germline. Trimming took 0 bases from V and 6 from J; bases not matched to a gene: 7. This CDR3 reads CASSLARAAGDTQYF. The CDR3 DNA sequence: TGCGCCAGCAGCTTGGCCCGGGCAGCGGGGGATACGCAGTATTTT.